This paragraph reports one TCR beta chain. The data derive from a study of OX40 agonist ivuxolimab in advanced cancers. Overall study: Hepatocellular carcinoma, melanoma, renal cell or head and neck cancer affected the dose-escalation patients.

Germline CDR1 and CDR2: MNHEY and SVGAGI. The CDR3 is made up of 16 amino acids. With 2 bases clipped from V and 5 bases from J, the junction kept 10 bases outside the gene matches. Sequenced by immunoSEQ multiplex PCR; TCRdb stores in-frame clones only, minus some. This sample has 70,000 to 95,000 clones; approximately 92% occur once, and the top ten carry around 6.5%. Collection of blood occurred at baseline, at cycle 4 day 1, and at cycle 7 day 1. The receptor comes from an adult with an advanced solid tumor such as melanoma, head and neck, liver or kidney cancer. The chain recombines TRBV6-5 with TRBJ1-1; 8 positions agree with TRBD1. The source material was CD4+ or CD8+ T cells sorted from blood, sampled in a trial of the OX40 agonist ivuxolimab. The DNA for the CDR3 is TGTGCCAGCAGTTACCGCTCGACAGGGGTTGGTACTGAAGCTTTCTTT. Protein: CASSYRSTGVGTEAFF.